Listed below are T cell receptor beta chains from one sample, sequenced in a study of T cells after yellow fever vaccination. From the 5' RACE reads, TCRdb called clonotypes with MiXCR, one entry per CDR3 protein. The sample yields a few hundred thousand distinct CDR3 sequences, approximately 3.8% seen once. The input for sequencing was PBMCs, taken 15 days after the yellow fever booster vaccination. These receptors came from a man younger than 35 who received the YFV17D yellow fever vaccine. The CDR3 runs from the conserved cysteine through the conserved F or W. The D gene is left open where the match is weak. Size tells how often a clone was seen (once, few, many) or the class of an expanded clone, and some rows leave it out.

V gene,clone size,D gene,J gene,CDR3 protein,CDR3 DNA
TRBV7-2,many,-,TRBJ2-6,CASSLAVSGANVLTF,TGTGCCAGCAGCTTAGCGGTGAGCGGGGCCAACGTCCTGACTTTC
TRBV7-8,many,TRBD1,TRBJ2-1,CASTLDRATYNEQFF,TGTGCCAGCACCCTTGACAGGGCCACCTACAATGAGCAGTTCTTC
TRBV11-2,few,-,TRBJ2-1,CASSLVRPYNEQFF,TGTGCCAGCAGCTTAGTAAGGCCATACAATGAGCAGTTCTTC
TRBV6-2/TRBV6-3,many,TRBD2,TRBJ2-1,CASTRGGFYNEQFF,TGTGCCAGCACCCGGGGGGGTTTCTACAATGAGCAGTTCTTC
TRBV10-3,many,TRBD1,TRBJ1-6,CAISENPGQYNSPLHF,TGTGCCATCAGTGAGAACCCGGGACAGTATAATTCACCCCTCCACTTT
TRBV25-1,many,-,TRBJ1-6,CASSQDSPLHF,TGTGCCAGCAGTCAGGATTCACCCCTCCACTTT
TRBV12-3/TRBV12-4,many,-,TRBJ1-1,CASSIQGPNTEAFF,TGTGCCAGCAGCATTCAGGGGCCAAACACTGAAGCTTTCTTT
TRBV20-1,many,-,TRBJ2-1,CSAAPASRAEQFF,TGCAGTGCCGCGCCGGCCTCCCGGGCTGAGCAGTTCTTC
TRBV28,many,TRBD1,TRBJ2-1,CAILPGQGLGEQFF,TGTGCCATTTTACCGGGACAGGGGCTTGGGGAGCAGTTCTTC
TRBV7-8,many,-,TRBJ1-5,CASSPKPDSNQPQHF,TGTGCCAGCAGCCCGAAGCCGGATAGCAATCAGCCCCAGCATTTT
TRBV20-1,many,TRBD2,TRBJ2-3,CSARTGTSGGERDTQYF,TGCAGTGCTAGAACCGGGACTAGCGGGGGGGAGCGAGATACGCAGTATTTT
TRBV5-1,-,TRBD1,TRBJ1-2,CASSLRGQGNYGYTF,TGCGCCAGCAGCTTACGTGGACAGGGGAACTATGGCTACACCTTC
TRBV27,few,-,TRBJ2-7,CASSNNGGHYEQYF,TGTGCCAGCAGTAACAACGGGGGCCACTACGAGCAGTACTTC
TRBV12-3/TRBV12-4,many,TRBD2,TRBJ2-3,CASVAGGGGTQYF,TGTGCCAGCGTAGCGGGGGGGGGCGGTACGCAGTATTTT